One T cell receptor (beta chain) is described in this entry. The antigen is unknown. These data belong to a study of T cell repertoires in cytomegalovirus infection. At the level of the study: The public TCR beta signatures pointed to both CMV infection and matching HLA type. Overall study findings and caveats: Across the ex vivo response, the dominant clonotypes were HLA-C-restricted CMV-specific TCR beta clonotypes.

TCRdb re-called the reads through MiXCR, storing one row per CDR3 protein. The sample records hundreds of thousands of distinct CDR3 sequences, less than 40% being singletons. Sequencing input: PBMCs. The sequence was collected from a human donor in good health (CMV status not recorded). Some clones in this sample may be carry-over from other donors' samples.

The CDR3 reads CASSESGTGIYGYTF. DNA for the CDR3: TGTGCCAGCAGTGAATCCGGGACAGGCATCTATGGCTACACCTTC. This chain joins TRBV25-1 and TRBJ1-2; 8 bases are shared with TRBD1. The CDR3 runs to 15 residues. Germline V lookup: CDR1 MGHDK, CDR2 SYGVNS. Trimming cost V 1 base and J 4 bases; bases outside gene matches: 5.